The source of this T cell receptor (beta chain) is a study of beta chain features in type 1 diabetes. Reverse transcription of all isolated RNA meant that expressed TCRB transcripts were sequenced. The repertoire was sequenced with immunoSEQ multiplex PCR; TCRdb's copy has only in-frame clones and lacks some. Of about half a million clones listed, about 32% are singletons. This CDR3 is built from 15 residues. V was cut by 4 bases and J by 5 bases, with 17 bases left in between. CDR1 is ENHRY and CDR2 is SYGVKD in the germline V gene. The J gene is TRBJ1-2, the V gene TRBV10-3; TRBD1 might be the D (5 bases). This receptor was taken from a man aged 18 to 29 in good health. Sequenced sample: naive CD4+ T cells from blood. CDR3 protein: CAISGPRDGNYGYTF. Here the CDR3 DNA reads TGTGCCATCAGTGGTCCCCGGGACGGGAATTATGGCTACACCTTC.